This T cell receptor beta chain derives from a study of T cell responses to AZD1222 COVID-19 vaccine. General study results and limits: Researchers report vaccine-associated CD4 TCRs spanning spike, with dominance at 160-218 and 743-854. Seropositive AZD1222 recipients at baseline numbered only five or six. White British donors predominated, females outnumbered males, and clonal diversity was possibly underestimated.

For this clone: Antigen: not known.

Germline CDR1 SNHLY, CDR2 FYNNEI. The V gene lost 4 bases and the J gene lost 6 bases, with 13 bases spanning the gap. The CDR3 is 14 residues long. Method: immunoSEQ multiplex PCR; TCRdb's copy keeps in-frame clones and lacks some. In the table there are about 120,000 clones, more than 75% of which are singletons. The input for sequencing was peripheral blood, taken on day 0 of AZD1222 vaccination. The genes are TRBV2 and TRBJ1-5; D is unresolved. The sequence came from an adult in good health. CDR3 residues: CASSGPGGRQPQHF. The CDR3 region has the DNA TGTGCCAGCAGTGGGCCGGGAGGTCGTCAGCCCCAGCATTTT.